This T cell receptor beta chain was observed in a study of regulatory T cells in long-lasting Graves disease. Germline-derived CDR1 and CDR2 are SNHLY and FYNNEI. The V gene end was trimmed by 6 bases and the J gene end by 7 bases; junction bases not matched to a gene: 7. This CDR3 has 15 residues. The sample's time point: newly diagnosed GD, antithyroid drugs for less than 3 months. Extracted PBMC RNA gave rise to the TCR library. CDR3-region Arm-PCR and iRepertoire HTBI primers produced the TCR beta libraries. MiXCR, run by TCRdb on the multiplex PCR reads, gives a single entry per CDR3 protein. Found here are around 470,000 distinct CDR3 sequences, 14% of them singletons; the top ten hold roughly 18%. This clonotype occurred a few times. A much larger clone differs from this one at a single base, so this may be a read error. These data also featured in a second study, about T cells in Graves' hyperthyroidism and ophthalmopathy.

The sequence was collected from a woman aged 45-60 years with Graves disease. The sequenced sample was peripheral blood mononuclear cells (PBMCs), obtained at new diagnosis, from a patient treated with antithyroid drugs. V and J are TRBV2 and TRBJ2-5; 14 positions match TRBD2. The CDR3 sequence is CASSGLAGGGGTQYF. The CDR3 coding sequence is TGTGCCAGCAGCGGACTAGCGGGAGGAGGTGGGACCCAGTACTTC.